The 28 T cell receptor beta chains below were found in one sample sequenced in a study of patients and donors after allogeneic stem cell transplantation. TCRdb analysed the RT-PCR reads with MiXCR anew, one entry per CDR3 protein. The table lists about 960,000 distinct CDR3 sequences, more than 15% of them singletons, with 5% to 6.5% in the top ten. Sequencing was carried out using blood, either unsorted or a sorted T cell fraction (not recorded which). The receptors were gathered from a human donor who was either an allogeneic HSCT recipient or a stem cell or donor lymphocyte infusion donor (not recorded which). It is not recorded whose cells these are; they may come from a transplant donor.

This rearrangement joins TRBV5-4 to TRBJ2-4; D might be TRBD2 (5 bases). CDR3 size: 13 residues. The V gene's germline CDR1 is SGHNT and CDR2 YYREEE (reference sequence). Trimming removed 4 bases from V and 5 bases from J, with 10 bases in between. CDR3 sequence: CASSADGENIQYF. For the CDR3, the DNA is TGTGCCAGCAGCGCGGACGGGGAAAACATTCAGTACTTC. Complete variable domain (other parts from reference TRBV5-4 and TRBJ2-4): ETGVTQSPTHLIKTRGQQVTLRCSSQSGHNTVSWYQQALGQGPQFIFQYYREEENGRGNFPPRFSGLQFPNYSSELNVNALELDDSALYLCASSADGENIQYFGAGTRLSVL.

J is TRBJ2-3 and V is TRBV29-1, with D possibly matching TRBD2 (5 bases). The CDR3 has 14 amino acids. V was cut by 3 bases and J by 0 bases, with 10 bases left in between. Germline CDR1 is SQVTM and CDR2 is ANQGSEA. CDR3 coding DNA: TGCAGCGTTGAGCCGAGCGGCAGCACAGATACGCAGTATTTT. Translating gives CSVEPSGSTDTQYF.

The V gene is TRBV28, the J gene TRBJ2-7, with D tentatively TRBD1 or TRBD2 (5 bases each). Trimming removed 5 bases from V and 3 bases from J, with 14 bases in between. The germline gives CDR1 MDHEN, CDR2 SYDVKM. The CDR3 runs to 14 residues. Here the CDR3 reads CASSRRDRRYEQYF. The CDR3 DNA follows: TGTGCCAGCAGTCGCCGGGACCGCCGCTACGAGCAGTACTTC.

This clonotype was seen at least ten times. V gene TRBV29-1 combines with J gene TRBJ1-3, with no clear D. Germline V gene sequence: CDR1 SQVTM, CDR2 ANQGSEA. This CDR3 comprises 14 residues. Trimming took off 4 bases at V and 0 bases at J, with 10 bases between the two ends. The CDR3 loop is CSVVGRTSGNTIYF. The CDR3 DNA follows: TGCAGCGTTGTTGGACGGACCTCTGGAAACACCATATATTTT.

The J gene is TRBJ2-1, the V gene TRBV6-1; 7 bases match TRBD1. The germline V gene encodes CDR1 MNHNS and CDR2 SASEGT. Unmatched junction bases numbered 5, after V lost 3 bases and J lost 3 bases. There are 15 residues in the CDR3. The CDR3 DNA follows: TGTGCCAGCAGTGAGCGACAGGGAGACTACAATGAGCAGTTCTTC. Amino acid sequence: CASSERQGDYNEQFF.

The gene calls are TRBV4-2 and TRBJ2-7; D is perhaps TRBD1 (5 bases). V was cut by 1 base and J by 3 bases, with 16 bases left in between. The germline V gene has CDR1 LGHNA and CDR2 YNFKEQ. This CDR3 spans 16 amino acids. CDR3 residues: CASSQGGWGRDYEQYF. In DNA form, the CDR3 reads TGTGCCAGCAGCCAAGGGGGCTGGGGCAGGGACTACGAGCAGTACTTC.

J is TRBJ2-7 and V is TRBV29-1; D might be TRBD1 (6 bases). V was trimmed by 8 bases and J by 4 bases, leaving 18 bases between them. This CDR3 region has 13 residues. Germline V gene sequence: CDR1 SQVTM, CDR2 ANQGSEA. DNA for the CDR3: TGCAGCTCACCCCAGGGGCCTCCATACGAGCAGTACTTC. This sequence encodes CSSPQGPPYEQYF.

This clonotype occurred a few times. V gene TRBV5-6 combines with J gene TRBJ2-5; D possibly corresponds to TRBD1 (5 bases). The V gene's germline CDR1 is SGHDT and CDR2 YYEEEE. Trimming stripped 1 base from V and 2 bases from J, with 9 bases between. CDR3 length: 14 amino acids. The CDR3 DNA is TGTGCCAGCAGCTTGCCAGGGCCACAAGAGACCCAGTACTTC. Amino acid sequence: CASSLPGPQETQYF.

This clonotype was seen a handful of times. V is TRBV7-2 and J is TRBJ2-4; 9 bases align to TRBD2. The CDR3 is made up of 16 amino acids. The germline gives CDR1 SGHTA, CDR2 FQGNSA. Losses at the gene ends were 5 bases for V and 6 bases for J; bases not matched to a gene: 11. The CDR3 coding sequence is TGTGCCAGCAGCCCTTTCAGCGGGGGGTCTCCAAACATTCAGTACTTC. This codes for CASSPFSGGSPNIQYF.

The V and J genes are TRBV27 and TRBJ2-5, with a possible D match to TRBD2 (6 bases). The CDR3 covers 15 residues. The V gene lost 4 bases and the J gene lost 5 bases, with 17 bases spanning the gap. Germline loops: CDR1 MNHEY, CDR2 SMNVEV (reference sequence). CDR3 in DNA: TGTGCCAGCAGTTCCATAGCGGAACCCGGGGAGACCCAGTACTTC. Translation gives CASSSIAEPGETQYF.

This clonotype was found a few times. This chain links TRBV10-3 with TRBJ1-3, with D uncertain. Per the germline V gene, CDR1 is ENHRY and CDR2 is SYGVKD. CDR3 length: 15 residues. Between the trimmed V and J ends, which lost 0 bases and 0 bases, there was a span of 6 bases. CDR3 DNA: TGTGCCATCAGTGAGTCGACGGGCTCTGGAAACACCATATATTTT. Amino acid sequence: CAISESTGSGNTIYF.

This clonotype occurred a few times. V is TRBV7-2 and J is TRBJ1-2; perhaps TRBD1 as D (6 bases). The germline V gene has CDR1 SGHTA and CDR2 FQGNSA. CDR3 size: 12 residues. V gave up 5 bases and J gave up 8 bases, with 12 bases separating them. The CDR3 coding sequence is TGTGCCAGCAGCCGGGGGGCGATGGGCTACACCTTC. Translation gives CASSRGAMGYTF.

This clonotype was seen only a few times. This rearrangement joins TRBV20-1 to TRBJ2-7, with D possibly matching TRBD1 (5 bases). This CDR3 contains 11 residues. Germline V gene data show CDR1 as DFQATT and CDR2 as SNEGSKA (reference sequence). Trimming stripped 5 bases from V and 3 bases from J, with 8 bases between. The CDR3, as DNA: TGCAGTGCTCGACAGCACTACGAGCAGTACTTC. Protein: CSARQHYEQYF.

This clonotype was detected a few times. This rearrangement joins TRBV27 to TRBJ2-7, with D uncertain. CDR3 length: 14 amino acids. The V end was cut by 7 bases, the J end by 0 bases, with 13 bases between. Per the germline V gene, CDR1 is MNHEY and CDR2 is SMNVEV (reference sequence). The CDR3 protein is CASIPSGDSYEQYF. The CDR3 region has the DNA TGTGCCAGCATCCCGTCCGGAGACTCCTACGAGCAGTACTTC.

The rearrangement uses TRBV9 and TRBJ2-7; 7 bases are a match to TRBD2. Losses at the gene ends were 4 bases for V and 0 bases for J; bases not matched to a gene: 7. The CDR3 totals 15 residues. Germline V CDR1 and CDR2: SGDLS, YYNGEE. The CDR3 DNA reads as TGTGCCAGCAGCCCAGGGAGGGCCAGCTCCTACGAGCAGTACTTC. This translates into CASSPGRASSYEQYF.

This clonotype was seen repeatedly, ten times or more. The rearrangement joins TRBV6-1 to TRBJ1-1; 7 bases agree with TRBD1. CDR1 and CDR2 (germline): MNHNS, SASEGT. With V trimmed by 4 bases and J by 2 bases, 4 bases remained unmatched. The CDR3 totals 14 residues. CDR3 sequence (DNA): TGTGCCAGCAGTGTCCGACAGGGTAACACTGAAGCTTTCTTT. Protein: CASSVRQGNTEAFF.

The V call is TRBV2, the J call TRBJ2-7; 12 bases fit TRBD2. CDR3 length: 17 residues. Per the germline V gene, CDR1 is SNHLY and CDR2 is FYNNEI. Unmatched junction bases numbered 9, after V lost 5 bases and J lost 1 base. CDR3 in amino acids: CASSQSTSGGTSYEQYF. The CDR3 coding sequence is TGTGCCAGCAGTCAATCGACTAGCGGGGGCACATCCTACGAGCAGTACTTC. Drawing the rest from reference TRBV2 and TRBJ2-7, the complete variable domain is EPEVTQTPSHQVTQMGQEVILRCVPISNHLYFYWYRQILGQKVEFLVSFYNNEISEKSEIFDDQFSVERPDGSNFTLKIRSTKLEDSAMYFCASSQSTSGGTSYEQYFGPGTRLTVT.

This rearrangement joins TRBV10-3 to TRBJ2-7; 8 nucleotides align to TRBD2. The CDR3 has 13 amino acids. Germline V gives CDR1 ENHRY, CDR2 SYGVKD. The V segment lost 11 bases and the J segment 0 bases; nucleotides outside the gene matches: 6. CDR3: CAAVAGPSYEQYF. For the CDR3, the DNA is TGTGCCGCGGTAGCGGGACCCTCCTACGAGCAGTACTTC.

This clonotype was seen a few times. V and J are TRBV20-1 and TRBJ2-7; D gene unclear. The ends were cut back, 2 bases at V and 0 bases at J, with 5 bases in the middle. CDR1 is DFQATT, CDR2 SNEGSKA, per germline (reference sequence). This CDR3 has 12 amino acids. For the CDR3, the DNA is TGCAGTGCTAGATTCATCTCCTACGAGCAGTACTTC. Translating it yields CSARFISYEQYF.

This clonotype has a count of ten or more. V is TRBV5-1 and J is TRBJ1-6, with D possibly TRBD1 on 6 matching bases. V was clipped by 4 bases and J by 9 bases, with 14 bases between them. This CDR3 region has 14 residues. CDR1 is SGHRS and CDR2 is YFSETQ in the germline V gene. The chain's CDR3 is CASSRTASSSPLHF. The CDR3 bases are TGCGCCAGCAGCAGGACAGCCTCGAGTTCACCCCTCCACTTT.

V gene TRBV5-5 combines with J gene TRBJ1-2, with D possibly matching TRBD1 (5 bases). V was pared by 0 bases and J by 0 bases, with 9 bases between. The CDR3 is made up of 15 amino acids. Germline values: CDR1 SGHKS, CDR2 YYEKEE (reference sequence). DNA of the CDR3: TGTGCCAGCAGCTTGGTCCAGGGCACTAACTATGGCTACACCTTC. Its translation: CASSLVQGTNYGYTF.

This clonotype was counted a few times. V is TRBV20-1 and J is TRBJ2-4; tentative D call: TRBD1 (6 bases). The germline CDR1 and CDR2 sequences are DFQATT and SNEGSKA (reference sequence). The V end lost 6 bases, the J end lost 3 bases, and 9 bases lay between the germline ends. This CDR3 is built from 12 residues. The CDR3 spells CSARTDKNIQYF. The CDR3 nucleotides read TGCAGTGCCAGGACAGACAAAAACATTCAGTACTTC.

The sample holds a few counts of this clonotype. The CDR3 coding sequence is TGTGCCACCAGTGATGCGAAACAGGGAGGCTATGGCTACACCTTC. Protein product: CATSDAKQGGYGYTF. The chain recombines TRBV24-1 with TRBJ1-2, with TRBD1 as a possible D gene (6 bases). V was shortened by 3 bases and J by 4 bases, with 14 bases between the two germline ends. CDR1 is KGHDR and CDR2 is SFDVKD in the germline V gene. The length of the CDR3 is 15 residues.

The CDR3 region has the DNA TGTGCCAGCACCATAGGGGGTCACGGCTACACCTTC. It yields the protein CASTIGGHGYTF. The genes are TRBV12-3 or TRBV12-4 and TRBJ1-2; D is possibly TRBD1 (6 bases). CDR3 size: 12 residues. Trimming pared 7 bases from V and 8 bases from J, leaving 14 bases between.

This clonotype was observed a few times. This chain uses TRBV12-3 or TRBV12-4 with TRBJ2-5, with 8 bases identical to TRBD1. The ends lost 8 bases at V and 0 bases at J; junction bases unmatched: 5. The CDR3 has 14 residues. The CDR3 DNA reads as TGTGCCAGCCGGCGGGACAGGTACCAAGAGACCCAGTACTTC. Translation gives CASRRDRYQETQYF.

The chain carries TRBV5-1 and TRBJ2-6, with a weak D call TRBD2 (5 bases). CDR3 length: 16 residues. Germline CDR1 SGHRS, CDR2 YFSETQ. The V gene lost 1 base and the J gene lost 2 bases, with 10 bases spanning the gap. The CDR3, as DNA: TGCGCCAGCAGCTTGTCCGGGGAGACTGGGGCCAACGTCCTGACTTTC. It encodes CASSLSGETGANVLTF.

This sequence joins TRBV5-5 and TRBJ2-1, with D unclear. Germline V gene data show CDR1 as SGHKS and CDR2 as YYEKEE (reference sequence). The CDR3 length is 13 residues. Deletions cut 2 bases from V and 8 bases from J, with 11 bases between. Written as DNA, the CDR3 is TGTGCCAGCAGCTTTCTTCCTTTGGATGAGCAGTTCTTC. This gives the protein CASSFLPLDEQFF.

The V call is TRBV3-1, the J call TRBJ2-1; D perhaps matches TRBD2 (6 bases). V lost 5 bases and J 4 bases, leaving 15 bases between the germline ends. This CDR3 spans 15 amino acids. The germline CDR1 and CDR2 sequences are LGHDT and YNNKEL (reference sequence). CDR3 region: CASSTREIIYNEQFF. As DNA, the CDR3 is TGTGCCAGCAGCACTCGGGAGATCATATACAATGAGCAGTTCTTC.